This is a list of T cell receptor beta chains from one sample in a study of CD8 T cells in ankylosing spondylitis. In TCRdb, the 5' RACE reads were re-called with MiXCR into one record per CDR3 protein. The top ten hold 0.89% of the sample, which has hundreds of thousands of distinct CDR3 sequences, around 26% seen once. The sequenced material came from blood, either unsorted or a sorted T cell fraction (not recorded which). The origin of the receptors is a male donor with ankylosing spondylitis. CDR3s include the opening cysteine and the closing phenylalanine or tryptophan. A D gene is named only where the DNA matches it firmly. Not all rows give a size; the values are once, few, many and, for expanded clones, a class.

J gene | V gene | D gene | clone size | CDR3 protein | CDR3 DNA
TRBJ2-1 | TRBV6-1 | - | few | CASKILEGVGSYNEQFF | TGTGCCAGCAAGATATTAGAGGGGGTGGGCTCCTACAATGAGCAGTTCTTC
TRBJ1-2 | TRBV24-1 | - | - | CATSGGTTGGYGYTF | TGTGCCACCAGTGGGGGGACTACCGGTGGGTATGGCTACACCTTC
TRBJ2-1 | TRBV11-2 | - | few | CASSLDPEGHEQFF | TGTGCCAGCAGCTTAGACCCGGAGGGGCATGAGCAGTTCTTC
TRBJ2-6 | TRBV3-1 | - | - | CASSQVRVGTGANVLTF | TGTGCCAGCAGCCAAGTCAGGGTAGGGACTGGGGCCAACGTCCTGACTTTC
TRBJ2-3 | TRBV18 | TRBD2 | few | CASSLFTSEHTDTQYF | TGTGCCAGCTCACTTTTTACTAGCGAGCACACAGATACGCAGTATTTT
TRBJ2-1 | TRBV3-1 | TRBD1 | few | CASSHLTGHDEQFF | TGTGCCAGCAGCCACCTGACAGGGCACGATGAGCAGTTCTTC
TRBJ2-3 | TRBV5-1 | - | few | CASSLAQTPGDTQYF | TGCGCCAGCAGCTTGGCCCAGACCCCAGGGGATACGCAGTATTTT
TRBJ2-7 | TRBV10-3 | - | once | CAISESGPPEQYF | TGTGCCATCAGTGAGTCGGGTCCGCCCGAGCAGTACTTC
TRBJ2-5 | TRBV20-1 | - | - | CSALPTARGETQYF | TGCAGTGCCCTCCCGACAGCCCGGGGGGAGACCCAGTACTTC
TRBJ2-1 | TRBV11-2 | TRBD2 | few | CASSSLIGRRYNEQFF | TGTGCCAGCAGCTCCCTAATCGGGAGGAGATACAATGAGCAGTTCTTC
TRBJ2-1 | TRBV2 | TRBD2 | few | CASRRGLAGGLNEQFF | TGTGCCAGCAGGCGGGGACTAGCGGGAGGATTAAATGAGCAGTTCTTC
TRBJ2-2 | TRBV20-1 | TRBD2 | few | CSARGLAGSLTGELFF | TGCAGTGCTAGAGGACTAGCGGGAAGTCTTACCGGGGAGCTGTTTTTT
TRBJ1-1 | TRBV20-1 | - | - | CSARGATDERPEAFF | TGCAGTGCTAGAGGGGCGACAGACGAACGGCCTGAAGCTTTCTTT
TRBJ2-3 | TRBV24-1 | TRBD1 | - | CATSDIKPGQGASTDTQYF | TGTGCCACCAGTGATATCAAACCGGGACAGGGGGCGAGCACAGATACGCAGTATTTT
TRBJ2-1 | TRBV2 | TRBD2 | many | CASSADSGSNQFF | TGTGCCAGCAGTGCTGATAGCGGGAGTAATCAGTTCTTC
TRBJ1-5 | TRBV2 | - | - | CASSELLGDGQPQHF | TGTGCCAGCAGTGAATTGTTAGGGGATGGTCAGCCCCAGCATTTT
TRBJ2-1 | TRBV5-1 | TRBD2 | - | CASSWGTSGSDEQFF | TGCGCCAGCAGTTGGGGGACTAGCGGGAGTGATGAGCAGTTCTTC
TRBJ2-5 | TRBV5-1 | - | few | CASSSEGTYQETQYF | TGCGCCAGCAGCTCCGAGGGGACGTACCAAGAGACCCAGTACTTC
TRBJ2-3 | TRBV3-1 | TRBD2 | - | CASKRGASGTDTQYF | TGTGCCAGCAAGAGAGGCGCTAGCGGGACAGATACGCAGTATTTT
TRBJ1-4 | TRBV12-3/TRBV12-4 | - | many | CASSWDPAGKLFF | TGTGCCAGCAGTTGGGACCCGGCCGGAAAACTGTTTTTT
TRBJ2-7 | TRBV20-1 | TRBD2 | - | CSARQLAGIYEQYF | TGCAGTGCTAGACAACTAGCGGGGATCTACGAGCAGTACTTC
TRBJ2-3 | TRBV9 | - | few | CASSVGASGTDTQYF | TGTGCCAGCAGCGTAGGGGCTAGCGGCACAGATACGCAGTATTTT
TRBJ2-1 | TRBV20-1 | TRBD2 | few | CSARDQSGDWEGHEQFF | TGCAGTGCTAGAGATCAAAGCGGGGACTGGGAGGGTCATGAGCAGTTCTTC
TRBJ2-1 | TRBV29-1 | TRBD2 | few | CSVSALGLAGGSSYNEQFF | TGCAGCGTCTCCGCCCTGGGGCTAGCGGGAGGGTCCTCCTACAATGAGCAGTTCTTC
TRBJ1-2 | TRBV5-5 | - | - | CASSFGSISNYGYTF | TGTGCCAGCAGCTTTGGCAGTATATCTAACTATGGCTACACCTTC
TRBJ2-7 | TRBV20-1 | - | few | CSADSLVSYEQYF | TGCAGCGCGGACAGTCTTGTTTCCTACGAGCAGTACTTC